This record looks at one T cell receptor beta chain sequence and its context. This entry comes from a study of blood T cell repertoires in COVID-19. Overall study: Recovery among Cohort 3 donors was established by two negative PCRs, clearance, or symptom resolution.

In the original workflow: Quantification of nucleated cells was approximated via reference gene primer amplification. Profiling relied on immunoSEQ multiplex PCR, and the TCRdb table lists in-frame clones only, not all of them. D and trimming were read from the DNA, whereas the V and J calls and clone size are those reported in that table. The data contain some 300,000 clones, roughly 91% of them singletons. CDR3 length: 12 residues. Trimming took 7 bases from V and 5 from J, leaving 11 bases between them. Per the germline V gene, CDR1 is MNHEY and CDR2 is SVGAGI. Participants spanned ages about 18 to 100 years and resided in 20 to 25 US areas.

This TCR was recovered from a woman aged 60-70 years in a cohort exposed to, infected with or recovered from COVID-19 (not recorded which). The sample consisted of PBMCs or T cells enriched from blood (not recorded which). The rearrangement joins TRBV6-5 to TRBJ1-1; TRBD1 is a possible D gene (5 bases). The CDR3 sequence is CASKAGRTEAFF. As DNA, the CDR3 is TGTGCCAGCAAAGCAGGGAGGACTGAAGCTTTCTTT.